These T cell receptor beta chains were read from a single sample in a study of T-cell reconstitution after alpha-beta-depleted transplantation in children. MiXCR, run by TCRdb on the PCR reads, gives a single entry per CDR3 protein. The sample holds about 610,000 distinct CDR3 sequences, more than 9% seen once. The sample was PBMCs from the stem cell graft donor, taken from the stem cell graft. These receptor sequences come from a human donor who donated a stem cell graft to a child with acute myeloid leukemia. Both conserved end residues are part of each CDR3. The order of the fields is J gene, V gene, D gene, clone size, CDR3 protein, CDR3 DNA. The D gene is left open where the match is weak. The size field is filled for only some rows; it gives once, few, many or a size class.

j_gene: TRBJ2-2; v_gene: TRBV20-1; d_gene: -; abundance: few; CDR3aa: CSASAGRDTGELFF; CDR3nt: TGCAGTGCATCTGCGGGGCGCGACACCGGGGAGCTGTTTTTT
j_gene: TRBJ2-1; v_gene: TRBV12-3/TRBV12-4; d_gene: TRBD1; abundance: many; CDR3aa: CASSSRDRGSYNEQFF; CDR3nt: TGTGCCAGCAGTTCAAGGGACAGGGGTTCCTACAATGAGCAGTTCTTC
j_gene: TRBJ2-7; v_gene: TRBV6-1; d_gene: -; abundance: many; CDR3aa: CASSPSAITTYEQYF; CDR3nt: TGTGCCAGCAGTCCTTCAGCAATTACTACCTACGAGCAGTACTTC
j_gene: TRBJ2-3; v_gene: TRBV6-5; d_gene: TRBD1; abundance: many; CDR3aa: CASGQGESTQYF; CDR3nt: TGTGCCAGCGGGCAGGGGGAGAGTACGCAGTATTTT
j_gene: TRBJ2-1; v_gene: TRBV29-1; d_gene: -; abundance: -; CDR3aa: CSVASSGVQFF; CDR3nt: TGCAGCGTTGCGAGCTCCGGGGTGCAGTTCTTC
j_gene: TRBJ2-3; v_gene: TRBV7-8; d_gene: TRBD2; abundance: few; CDR3aa: CASSPRTSGRPPDTQYF; CDR3nt: TGTGCCAGCAGCCCACGGACTAGCGGGAGACCCCCAGATACGCAGTATTTT
j_gene: TRBJ1-1; v_gene: TRBV10-2; d_gene: -; abundance: few; CDR3aa: CASSESLFFDRNTEAFF; CDR3nt: TGCGCCAGCAGTGAGTCGCTATTTTTTGACAGGAACACTGAAGCTTTCTTT
j_gene: TRBJ2-3; v_gene: TRBV20-1; d_gene: -; abundance: few; CDR3aa: CSASIGISTDTQYF; CDR3nt: TGCAGTGCTAGCATCGGAATATCCACAGATACGCAGTATTTT
j_gene: TRBJ1-1; v_gene: TRBV20-1; d_gene: -; abundance: many; CDR3aa: CSARRPNTEAFF; CDR3nt: TGCAGTGCCCGGAGGCCGAACACTGAAGCTTTCTTT
j_gene: TRBJ1-1; v_gene: TRBV18; d_gene: TRBD1; abundance: -; CDR3aa: CASSPRQGDTEAFF; CDR3nt: TGTGCCAGCTCACCGCGACAGGGCGACACTGAAGCTTTCTTT
j_gene: TRBJ1-1; v_gene: TRBV7-3; d_gene: -; abundance: few; CDR3aa: CASSSIQGLSNTEAFF; CDR3nt: TGTGCCAGCAGCTCCATTCAGGGGCTAAGCAACACTGAAGCTTTCTTT
j_gene: TRBJ2-3; v_gene: TRBV5-6; d_gene: -; abundance: many; CDR3aa: CASSLQGRTDTQYF; CDR3nt: TGTGCCAGCAGCTTGCAGGGACGGACAGATACGCAGTATTTT
j_gene: TRBJ2-7; v_gene: TRBV6-2/TRBV6-3; d_gene: TRBD1; abundance: many; CDR3aa: CASSYPTGASVSYEQYF; CDR3nt: TGTGCCAGCAGTTACCCGACAGGGGCGTCGGTATCCTACGAGCAGTACTTC
j_gene: TRBJ1-2; v_gene: TRBV20-1; d_gene: -; abundance: few; CDR3aa: CSAREGYGYTF; CDR3nt: TGCAGTGCTAGAGAGGGGTATGGCTACACCTTC
j_gene: TRBJ2-1; v_gene: TRBV11-2; d_gene: -; abundance: -; CDR3aa: CASSRYSNEQFF; CDR3nt: TGTGCCAGCAGCCGCTATAGCAATGAGCAGTTCTTC
j_gene: TRBJ2-6; v_gene: TRBV20-1; d_gene: -; abundance: few; CDR3aa: CSAAGPSKGANVLTF; CDR3nt: TGCAGTGCTGCGGGGCCTTCTAAAGGGGCCAACGTCCTGACTTTC
j_gene: TRBJ2-7; v_gene: TRBV27; d_gene: TRBD2; abundance: -; CDR3aa: CASSTSGNEQYF; CDR3nt: TGTGCCAGCAGTACCAGCGGGAACGAGCAGTACTTC
j_gene: TRBJ2-7; v_gene: TRBV28; d_gene: TRBD2; abundance: many; CDR3aa: CASRYGTSGTYYEQYF; CDR3nt: TGTGCCAGCAGATACGGGACTAGCGGGACCTACTACGAGCAGTACTTC
j_gene: TRBJ2-3; v_gene: TRBV7-9; d_gene: TRBD1; abundance: -; CDR3aa: CASSLGQGDGTDTQYF; CDR3nt: TGTGCCAGCAGCTTGGGCCAGGGGGACGGCACAGATACGCAGTATTTT
j_gene: TRBJ1-1; v_gene: TRBV3-1; d_gene: -; abundance: few; CDR3aa: CASSQDFRHGGNTEAFF; CDR3nt: TGTGCCAGCAGCCAAGATTTCAGGCACGGGGGGAACACTGAAGCTTTCTTT
j_gene: TRBJ2-1; v_gene: TRBV12-3/TRBV12-4; d_gene: -; abundance: -; CDR3aa: CASSFMSMGIHYNEQFF; CDR3nt: TGTGCCAGCAGTTTTATGAGTATGGGGATACACTACAATGAGCAGTTCTTC
j_gene: TRBJ2-5; v_gene: TRBV5-1; d_gene: TRBD1; abundance: many; CDR3aa: CASSRTGGTQETQYF; CDR3nt: TGCGCCAGCAGTAGGACAGGGGGGACCCAAGAGACCCAGTACTTC
j_gene: TRBJ2-1; v_gene: TRBV19; d_gene: -; abundance: -; CDR3aa: CASSIVQAAANEQFF; CDR3nt: TGTGCCAGTAGTATAGTACAAGCGGCGGCGAATGAGCAGTTCTTC
j_gene: TRBJ2-1; v_gene: TRBV3-1; d_gene: -; abundance: few; CDR3aa: CASSQDVKSQFF; CDR3nt: TGTGCCAGCAGCCAAGATGTCAAATCGCAGTTCTTC
j_gene: TRBJ2-3; v_gene: TRBV20-1; d_gene: -; abundance: many; CDR3aa: CSAQRRGTDTQYF; CDR3nt: TGCAGTGCTCAGCGACGGGGCACAGATACGCAGTATTTT
j_gene: TRBJ1-6; v_gene: TRBV5-1; d_gene: -; abundance: -; CDR3aa: CASSFASVDSPLHF; CDR3nt: TGCGCCAGCAGCTTCGCCTCGGTGGATTCACCCCTCCACTTT
j_gene: TRBJ2-7; v_gene: TRBV7-6; d_gene: TRBD2; abundance: -; CDR3aa: CASSSDPLTGGLITYEQYF; CDR3nt: TGTGCCAGCAGCTCAGACCCCCTAACGGGGGGTCTTATTACCTACGAGCAGTACTTC
j_gene: TRBJ2-1; v_gene: TRBV28; d_gene: -; abundance: -; CDR3aa: CAGLLPLSYNEQFF; CDR3nt: TGTGCCGGTTTACTCCCCCTTTCCTACAATGAGCAGTTCTTC
j_gene: TRBJ2-7; v_gene: TRBV7-3; d_gene: TRBD2; abundance: few; CDR3aa: CASSLTLAADKTYEQYF; CDR3nt: TGTGCCAGCAGCTTAACCCTAGCGGCAGATAAAACCTACGAGCAGTACTTC
j_gene: TRBJ2-5; v_gene: TRBV5-5; d_gene: TRBD2; abundance: many; CDR3aa: CASSRSTSLGETQYF; CDR3nt: TGTGCCAGCAGCCGCTCGACTAGCCTCGGGGAGACCCAGTACTTC
j_gene: TRBJ2-5; v_gene: TRBV6-2/TRBV6-3; d_gene: -; abundance: -; CDR3aa: CASSYPRSQETQYF; CDR3nt: TGTGCCAGCAGTTACCCGCGGAGCCAAGAGACCCAGTACTTC
j_gene: TRBJ2-1; v_gene: TRBV28; d_gene: -; abundance: -; CDR3aa: CASTPAGTASYNEQFF; CDR3nt: TGTGCCAGCACCCCCGCGGGGACGGCGTCCTACAATGAGCAGTTCTTC
j_gene: TRBJ2-7; v_gene: TRBV20-1; d_gene: -; abundance: many; CDR3aa: CSAIGQDHYEQYF; CDR3nt: TGCAGTGCTATTGGCCAGGACCACTACGAGCAGTACTTC
j_gene: TRBJ2-7; v_gene: TRBV28; d_gene: TRBD1; abundance: many; CDR3aa: CASRRQGLSYEQYF; CDR3nt: TGTGCCAGCAGGAGACAGGGGCTATCCTACGAGCAGTACTTC
j_gene: TRBJ2-7; v_gene: TRBV27; d_gene: -; abundance: -; CDR3aa: CASSFAGLPNEQYF; CDR3nt: TGTGCCAGCAGTTTCGCGGGCCTTCCTAACGAGCAGTACTTC
j_gene: TRBJ2-4; v_gene: TRBV20-1; d_gene: -; abundance: -; CDR3aa: CSASKGDIQYF; CDR3nt: TGCAGTGCCAGCAAAGGAGACATTCAGTACTTC
j_gene: TRBJ1-2; v_gene: TRBV29-1; d_gene: -; abundance: many; CDR3aa: CSVAGWANYGYTF; CDR3nt: TGCAGCGTTGCAGGATGGGCTAACTATGGCTACACCTTC
j_gene: TRBJ2-3; v_gene: TRBV20-1; d_gene: TRBD2; abundance: many; CDR3aa: CSARDPRAGRDTQYF; CDR3nt: TGCAGTGCTAGAGACCCGAGAGCGGGAAGGGATACGCAGTATTTT
j_gene: TRBJ2-1; v_gene: TRBV29-1; d_gene: TRBD2; abundance: few; CDR3aa: CSVPIAGGLPQFF; CDR3nt: TGCAGCGTACCGATAGCGGGAGGCCTCCCGCAGTTCTTC
j_gene: TRBJ1-5; v_gene: TRBV3-1; d_gene: -; abundance: -; CDR3aa: CASSQASGAQYSNQPQHF; CDR3nt: TGTGCCAGCAGCCAAGCGTCAGGGGCGCAGTATAGCAATCAGCCCCAGCATTTT
j_gene: TRBJ1-2; v_gene: TRBV24-1; d_gene: TRBD1; abundance: few; CDR3aa: CATSGVGGGDGYTF; CDR3nt: TGTGCCACCAGTGGAGTAGGGGGCGGCGACGGCTACACCTTC
j_gene: TRBJ2-2; v_gene: TRBV9; d_gene: TRBD1; abundance: few; CDR3aa: CASSVGTGGTGELFF; CDR3nt: TGTGCCAGCAGCGTGGGGACAGGGGGGACCGGGGAGCTGTTTTTT